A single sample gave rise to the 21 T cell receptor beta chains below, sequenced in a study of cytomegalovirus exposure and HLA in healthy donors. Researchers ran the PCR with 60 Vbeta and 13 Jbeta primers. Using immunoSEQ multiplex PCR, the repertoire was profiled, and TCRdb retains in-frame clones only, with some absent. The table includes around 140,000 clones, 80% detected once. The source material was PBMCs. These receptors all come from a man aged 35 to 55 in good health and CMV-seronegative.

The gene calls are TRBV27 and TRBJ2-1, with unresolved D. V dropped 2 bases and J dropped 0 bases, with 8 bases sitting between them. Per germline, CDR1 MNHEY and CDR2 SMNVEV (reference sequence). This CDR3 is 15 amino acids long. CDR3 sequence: CASSLPMSSYNEQFF. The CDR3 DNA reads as TGTGCCAGCAGTTTACCCATGAGCTCCTACAATGAGCAGTTCTTC.

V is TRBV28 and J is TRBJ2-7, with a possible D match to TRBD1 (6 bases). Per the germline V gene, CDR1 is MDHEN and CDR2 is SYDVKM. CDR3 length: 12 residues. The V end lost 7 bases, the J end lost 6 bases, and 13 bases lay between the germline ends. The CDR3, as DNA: TGTGCCAGCACCACAGACAGGACCGAGCAGTACTTC. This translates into CASTTDRTEQYF.

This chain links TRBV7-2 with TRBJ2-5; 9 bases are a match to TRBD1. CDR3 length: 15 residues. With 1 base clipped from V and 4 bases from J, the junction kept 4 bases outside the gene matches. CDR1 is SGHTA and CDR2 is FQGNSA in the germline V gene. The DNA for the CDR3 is TGTGCCAGCAGCTTAGGGGACAGGGTTCCAGAGACCCAGTACTTC. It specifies CASSLGDRVPETQYF.

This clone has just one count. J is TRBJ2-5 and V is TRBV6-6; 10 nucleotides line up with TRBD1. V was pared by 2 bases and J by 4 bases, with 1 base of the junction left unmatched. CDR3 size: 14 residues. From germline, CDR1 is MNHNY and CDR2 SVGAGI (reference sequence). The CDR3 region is CASSYGTGVETQYF. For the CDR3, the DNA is TGTGCCAGCAGTTACGGGACAGGGGTAGAGACCCAGTACTTC.

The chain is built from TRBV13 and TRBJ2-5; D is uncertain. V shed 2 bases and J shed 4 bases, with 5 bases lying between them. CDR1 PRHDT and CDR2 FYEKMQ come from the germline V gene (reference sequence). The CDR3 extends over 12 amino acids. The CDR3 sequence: CASSLSRETQYF. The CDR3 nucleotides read TGTGCCAGCAGCTTAAGTAGAGAGACCCAGTACTTC.

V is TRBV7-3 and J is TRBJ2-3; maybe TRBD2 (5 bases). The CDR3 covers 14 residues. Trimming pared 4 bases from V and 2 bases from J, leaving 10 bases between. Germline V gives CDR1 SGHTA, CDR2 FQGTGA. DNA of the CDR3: TGTGCCAGCAGCTCCGCGGGTTTCACAGATACGCAGTATTTT. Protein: CASSSAGFTDTQYF.

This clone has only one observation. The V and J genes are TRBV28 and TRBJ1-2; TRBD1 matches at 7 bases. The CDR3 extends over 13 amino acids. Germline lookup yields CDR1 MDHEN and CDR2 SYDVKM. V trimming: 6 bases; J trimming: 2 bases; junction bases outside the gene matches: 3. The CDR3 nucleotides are TGTGCCAGCAGGTTACAGGGGAACTATGGCTACACCTTC. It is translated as CASRLQGNYGYTF.

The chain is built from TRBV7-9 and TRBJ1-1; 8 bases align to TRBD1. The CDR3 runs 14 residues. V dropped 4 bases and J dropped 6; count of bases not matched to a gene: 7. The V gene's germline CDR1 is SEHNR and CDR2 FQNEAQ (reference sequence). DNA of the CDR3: TGTGCCAGCAGCTACTCGACAGGGGACGCTGAAGCTTTCTTT. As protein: CASSYSTGDAEAFF. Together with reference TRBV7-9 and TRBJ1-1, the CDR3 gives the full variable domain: DTGVSQNPRHKITKRGQNVTFRCDPISEHNRLYWYRQTLGQGPEFLTYFQNEAQLEKSRLLSDRFSAERPKGSFSTLEIQRTEQGDSAMYLCASSYSTGDAEAFFGQGTRLTVV.

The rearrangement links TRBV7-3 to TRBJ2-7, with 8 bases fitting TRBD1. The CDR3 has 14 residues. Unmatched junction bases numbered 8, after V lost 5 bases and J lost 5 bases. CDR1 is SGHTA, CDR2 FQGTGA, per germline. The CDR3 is CASSKTGEPDEQYF. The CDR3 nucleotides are TGTGCCAGCAGCAAGACAGGGGAGCCTGACGAGCAGTACTTC.

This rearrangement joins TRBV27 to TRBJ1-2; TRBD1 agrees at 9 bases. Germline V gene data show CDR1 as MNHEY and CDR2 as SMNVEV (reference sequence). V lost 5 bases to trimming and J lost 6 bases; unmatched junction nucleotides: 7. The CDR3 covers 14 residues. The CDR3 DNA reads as TGTGCCAGCAGTGAAGGGACAGGGATCGATGGCTACACCTTC. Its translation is CASSEGTGIDGYTF.

CDR3 protein: CATNRGAGVPSGELFF. In nucleotides, the CDR3 is TGTGCCACCAACCGGGGAGCGGGGGTCCCTTCCGGGGAGCTGTTTTTT. The chain couples TRBV5-4 to TRBJ2-2, with 8 bases identical to TRBD2. CDR1 is SGHNT and CDR2 is YYREEE in the germline V gene (reference sequence). V dropped 9 bases and J dropped 6; count of bases not matched to a gene: 16. This CDR3 comprises 16 residues.

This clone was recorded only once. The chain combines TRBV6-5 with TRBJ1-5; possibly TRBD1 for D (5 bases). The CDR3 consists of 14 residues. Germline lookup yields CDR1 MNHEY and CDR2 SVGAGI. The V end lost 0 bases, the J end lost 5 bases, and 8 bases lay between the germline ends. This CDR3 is CASSYSGQHQPQHF. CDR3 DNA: TGTGCCAGCAGTTACTCGGGGCAGCATCAGCCCCAGCATTTT.

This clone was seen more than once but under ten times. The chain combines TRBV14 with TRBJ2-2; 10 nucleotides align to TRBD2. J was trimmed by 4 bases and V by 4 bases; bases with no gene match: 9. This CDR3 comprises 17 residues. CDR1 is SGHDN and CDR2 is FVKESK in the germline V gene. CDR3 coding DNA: TGTGCCAGCAGCCCACTCGCCCTAGCGGGGGTCACCGGGGAGCTGTTTTTT. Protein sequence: CASSPLALAGVTGELFF.

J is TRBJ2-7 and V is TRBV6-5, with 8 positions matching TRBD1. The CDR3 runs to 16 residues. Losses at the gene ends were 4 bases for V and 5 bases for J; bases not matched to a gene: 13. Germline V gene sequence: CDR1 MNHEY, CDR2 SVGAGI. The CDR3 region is CASSSPSTGARHEQYF. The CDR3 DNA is TGTGCCAGCAGTTCCCCCTCGACAGGGGCCCGACACGAGCAGTACTTC.

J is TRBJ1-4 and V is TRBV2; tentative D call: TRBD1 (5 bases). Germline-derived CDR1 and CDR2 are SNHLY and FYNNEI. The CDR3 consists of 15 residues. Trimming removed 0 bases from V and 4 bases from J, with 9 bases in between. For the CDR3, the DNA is TGTGCCAGCAGTGAAGCTCGAGACAGTAATGAAAAACTGTTTTTT. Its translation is CASSEARDSNEKLFF.

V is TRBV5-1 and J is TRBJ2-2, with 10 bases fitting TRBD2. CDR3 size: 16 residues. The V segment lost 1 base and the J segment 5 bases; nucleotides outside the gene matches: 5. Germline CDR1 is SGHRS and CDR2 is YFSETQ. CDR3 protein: CASSLSSGGSTGELFF. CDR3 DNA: TGCGCCAGCAGCTTGTCTAGCGGGGGATCTACCGGGGAGCTGTTTTTT.

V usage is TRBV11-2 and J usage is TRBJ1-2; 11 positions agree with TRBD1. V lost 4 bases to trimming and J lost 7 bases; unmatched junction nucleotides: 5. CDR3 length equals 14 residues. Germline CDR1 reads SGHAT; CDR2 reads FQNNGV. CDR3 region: CASSSRDRGIGYTF. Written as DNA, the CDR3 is TGTGCCAGCAGCTCCCGGGACAGGGGGATTGGCTACACCTTC.

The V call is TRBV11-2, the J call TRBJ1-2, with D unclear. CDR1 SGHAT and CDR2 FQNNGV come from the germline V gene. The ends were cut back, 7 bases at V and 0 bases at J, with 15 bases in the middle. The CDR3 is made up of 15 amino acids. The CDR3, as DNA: TGTGCCAGCACCTTGCAGAGGGTGTCTAACTATGGCTACACCTTC. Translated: CASTLQRVSNYGYTF.

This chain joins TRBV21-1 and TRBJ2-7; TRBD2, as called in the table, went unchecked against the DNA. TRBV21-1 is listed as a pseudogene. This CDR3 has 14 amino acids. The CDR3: CASSKASGSYEQYF. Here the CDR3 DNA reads TGTGCCAGCAGCAAAGCCAGCGGCTCCTACGAGCAGTACTTC.

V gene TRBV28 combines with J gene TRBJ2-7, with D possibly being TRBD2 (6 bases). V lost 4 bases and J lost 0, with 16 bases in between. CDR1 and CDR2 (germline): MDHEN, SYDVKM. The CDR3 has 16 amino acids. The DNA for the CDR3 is TGTGCCAGCAGTTCCCCAGCCACCGGGAGCTCCTACGAGCAGTACTTC. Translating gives CASSSPATGSSYEQYF.

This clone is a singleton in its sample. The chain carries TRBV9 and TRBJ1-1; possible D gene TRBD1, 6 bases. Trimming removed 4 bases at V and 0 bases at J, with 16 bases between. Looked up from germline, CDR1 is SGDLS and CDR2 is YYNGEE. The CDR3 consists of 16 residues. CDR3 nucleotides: TGTGCCAGCAGCCGCCATAACACAGGGCTGAACACTGAAGCTTTCTTT. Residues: CASSRHNTGLNTEAFF.